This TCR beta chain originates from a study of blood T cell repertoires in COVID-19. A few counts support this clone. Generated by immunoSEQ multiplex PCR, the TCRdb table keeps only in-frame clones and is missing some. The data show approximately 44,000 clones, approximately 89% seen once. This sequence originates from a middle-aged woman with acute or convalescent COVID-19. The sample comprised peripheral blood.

CDR3: CASSQLGQGTSTDTQYF. CDR3 DNA sequence: TGTGCCAGCAGCCAATTGGGACAGGGAACTAGCACAGATACGCAGTATTTT. The J gene is TRBJ2-3, the V gene TRBV4-2; 9 bases are a match to TRBD1. The CDR3 totals 17 residues. Trimming took 2 bases from V and 0 from J; bases not matched to a gene: 6. CDR1 is LGHNA and CDR2 is YNFKEQ in the germline V gene.